The next 22 T cell receptor beta chains were all read from a single sample in a study of blood T cell repertoires in COVID-19. TCRdb keeps only in-frame clones here, not all; method: immunoSEQ multiplex PCR. The sample carries some 240,000 clones, around 83% recorded once. Sequencing was performed on peripheral blood. These receptors originate from a woman in her forties who had recovered from COVID-19.

CDR3 loop: CASLPLQRIYGYTF. The CDR3 DNA sequence: TGTGCCAGCCTCCCCCTACAGAGAATCTATGGCTACACCTTC. The V and J genes are TRBV6-5 and TRBJ1-2, with D unclear. CDR3 length: 14 residues. Trimming cost V 8 bases and J 4 bases, with 17 bases left between them. CDR1 is MNHEY and CDR2 is SVGAGI in the germline V gene.

The rearrangement joins TRBV3-1 (or the pseudogene TRBV3-2) to TRBJ2-1; 15 nucleotides match TRBD2. The CDR3 is made up of 14 amino acids. Germline lookup yields CDR1 LGHDT and CDR2 YNNKEL (reference sequence). Trimming cost V 1 base and J 15 bases; bases outside gene matches: 4. The CDR3 coding sequence is TGTGCCAGCAGCCAAGGGACTAGCGGGGGGGCCCCGTTCTTC. Protein sequence: CASSQGTSGGAPFF.

This clone was picked up one time. The chain recombines TRBV3-1 (or the pseudogene TRBV3-2) with TRBJ2-5, with D perhaps matching TRBD1 (5 bases). Germline CDR1 and CDR2: LGHDT and YNNKEL (reference sequence). This CDR3 comprises 14 residues. Trimming pared 2 bases from V and 5 bases from J, leaving 12 bases between. The CDR3 loop is CASSQLTGGETQYF. The DNA for the CDR3 is TGTGCCAGCAGCCAATTAACAGGCGGTGAGACCCAGTACTTC.

The rearrangement joins TRBV7-2 to TRBJ1-1, with 7 bases that match TRBD1. Germline V gene lookup returns CDR1 SGHTA and CDR2 FQGNSA. Germline trimming cut 5 bases from V and 4 bases from J; bases unmatched to any gene: 4. The CDR3 loop spans 13 amino acids. DNA of the CDR3: TGTGCCAGCAGCGTCAGACAGGGCACTGAAGCTTTCTTT. This sequence encodes CASSVRQGTEAFF. Drawing the rest from reference TRBV7-2 and TRBJ1-1, the complete variable domain is GAGVSQSPSNKVTEKGKDVELRCDPISGHTALYWYRQSLGQGLEFLIYFQGNSAPDKSGLPSDRFSAERTGGSVSTLTIQRTQQEDSAVYLCASSVRQGTEAFFGQGTRLTVV.

This chain connects TRBV5-4 to TRBJ2-7; D perhaps matches TRBD1 (6 bases). This CDR3 is 16 amino acids long. V was shortened by 4 bases and J by 1 base, with 18 bases between the two germline ends. The germline gives CDR1 SGHNT, CDR2 YYREEE (reference sequence). The CDR3 DNA is TGTGCCAGCAGCCACGGACAGAGTCCCAAATCCTACGAGCAGTACTTC. This sequence encodes CASSHGQSPKSYEQYF.

V and J are TRBV6-6 and TRBJ1-1; 8 positions match TRBD1. Per the germline V gene, CDR1 is MNHNY and CDR2 is SVGAGI (reference sequence). The CDR3 is made up of 15 amino acids. J lost 5 bases, V lost 0 bases, and 5 bases had no gene match. The DNA for the CDR3 is TGTGCCAGCAGTTACTCAGGACAGGGAGGAACTGAAGCTTTCTTT. Protein sequence: CASSYSGQGGTEAFF.

This sequence joins TRBV5-1 and TRBJ1-1, with TRBD1 identical over 7 bases. Trimming took 0 bases from V and 11 from J; bases not matched to a gene: 4. CDR3 length: 12 amino acids. Germline V gene data show CDR1 as SGHRS and CDR2 as YFSETQ. CDR3 DNA sequence: TGCGCCAGCAGCTTGGACAGGGGAGAGGCTTTCTTT. Translation: CASSLDRGEAFF.

The CDR3 protein is CASSGTVGSPLHF. The CDR3 region has the DNA TGTGCCAGCAGTGGGACAGTTGGTTCACCCCTCCACTTT. The chain recombines TRBV12-3 or TRBV12-4 with TRBJ1-6; TRBD1 agrees at 7 bases. The CDR3 totals 13 residues. The V and J ends lost 5 bases and 9 bases, in that order; junction bases with no gene match: 4.

This chain's CDR3 is CASSAQENSPLHF. CDR3 DNA sequence: TGTGCCAGCAGCGCCCAAGAGAATTCACCCCTCCACTTT. The rearrangement links TRBV9 to TRBJ1-6; D unclear. The CDR3 runs 13 residues. The V and J ends lost 3 bases and 7 bases respectively, with 8 bases between them. Germline V gene lookup returns CDR1 SGDLS and CDR2 YYNGEE.

The chain recombines TRBV14 with TRBJ2-7, with D possibly TRBD2 on 7 matching bases. V was trimmed by 4 bases and J by 4 bases, leaving 11 bases between them. Germline CDR1 is SGHDN and CDR2 is FVKESK. This CDR3 region has 13 residues. The CDR3 here is CASSLGGGYEQYF. CDR3 DNA: TGTGCCAGCAGCCTGGGAGGGGGATACGAGCAGTACTTC.

The chain employs TRBV4-3 and TRBJ1-3, with D unresolved. Trimming shortened V by 1 base and J by 0 bases, and 7 bases separated the two germline ends. The germline V gene encodes CDR1 LGHNA and CDR2 YSLEER. There are 15 residues in the CDR3. The CDR3 region has the DNA TGCGCCAGCAGCCAAGGTGACTTCTCTGGAAACACCATATATTTT. Translation gives CASSQGDFSGNTIYF.

The chain uses TRBV4-3 and TRBJ2-1; 9 nucleotides agree with TRBD1. Germline trimming cut 0 bases from V and 6 bases from J; bases unmatched to any gene: 3. The CDR3 spans 15 residues. Per germline, CDR1 LGHNA and CDR2 YSLEER. The CDR3 protein is CASSQDWGQGNEQFF. The CDR3 DNA is TGCGCCAGCAGCCAAGATTGGGGACAGGGCAATGAGCAGTTCTTC.

The chain carries TRBV7-2 and TRBJ2-2; tentative D call: TRBD1 (6 bases). CDR1 and CDR2 (germline): SGHTA, FQGNSA. The CDR3 runs 16 residues. V lost 5 bases to trimming and J lost 2 bases, with 15 bases between them. CDR3 in amino acids: CASSLDGTPNTGELFF. The CDR3 coding sequence is TGTGCCAGCAGCCTCGACGGGACACCTAACACCGGGGAGCTGTTTTTT.

The chain combines TRBV7-9 with TRBJ1-4; no clear D. This CDR3 comprises 14 residues. Germline CDR1 is SEHNR and CDR2 is FQNEAQ (reference sequence). V lost 5 bases and J 0 bases, leaving 7 bases between the germline ends. The CDR3 DNA reads TGTGCCAGCAGCGATCCTACAACTAATGAAAAACTGTTTTTT. This translates into CASSDPTTNEKLFF.

The chain employs TRBV6-4 and TRBJ2-3; 10 nucleotides line up with TRBD2. Germline V gene data show CDR1 as MRHNA and CDR2 as SNTAGT. CDR3 length equals 17 residues. Trimming at V came to 3 bases and at J to 0 bases, leaving 6 bases not matched to a gene. The CDR3 DNA follows: TGTGCCAGCAGTGAATTTGGAGCGGGGGGGAGCACAGATACGCAGTATTTT. It yields the protein CASSEFGAGGSTDTQYF.

The chain has TRBV2 and TRBJ1-2, with 7 bases identical to TRBD1. Germline V gene data show CDR1 as SNHLY and CDR2 as FYNNEI. The CDR3 is 15 residues long. With 5 bases clipped from V and 0 bases from J, the junction kept 6 bases outside the gene matches. CDR3 DNA: TGTGCCAGCAGTCCTACAGGGGTTCCTAACTATGGCTACACCTTC. Its translation is CASSPTGVPNYGYTF.

The rearrangement uses TRBV2 and TRBJ2-3, with 7 bases lining up with TRBD1. This CDR3 region has 14 residues. J was trimmed by 2 bases and V by 6 bases; bases with no gene match: 5. CDR1 and CDR2 from the germline V gene are SNHLY and FYNNEI. CDR3 protein: CASRQGEITDTQYF. As DNA, the CDR3 is TGTGCCAGCAGGCAGGGGGAAATCACAGATACGCAGTATTTT.

This clone turned up a few times. This chain connects TRBV19 to TRBJ1-5; D is undetermined. This CDR3 is built from 14 residues. V was clipped by 6 bases and J by 0 bases, with 9 bases between them. Per the germline V gene, CDR1 is LNHDA and CDR2 is SQIVND (reference sequence). The CDR3 spells CASRGVYSNQPQHF. The CDR3 DNA reads as TGTGCCAGTAGGGGAGTATATAGCAATCAGCCCCAGCATTTT.

The rearrangement uses TRBV7-9 and TRBJ1-4, with 8 bases matching TRBD1. The V gene end was trimmed by 2 bases and the J gene end by 8 bases; junction bases not matched to a gene: 7. CDR1 and CDR2 (germline): SEHNR, FQNEAQ (reference sequence). The CDR3 has 15 amino acids. As DNA, the CDR3 is TGTGCCAGCAGCTTATCTCAGGGGGCGAAGGAAAAACTGTTTTTT. Translated: CASSLSQGAKEKLFF.

Comment on this clone: An end of the junction does not agree with germline; a read error may underlie this. This chain connects TRBV11-2 to TRBJ1-4; TRBD1 aligns across 7 bases. Per germline, CDR1 SGHAT and CDR2 FQNNGV. There are 17 residues in the CDR3. The CDR3 here is CASSLGRTGAINEKLFF. DNA of the CDR3: TGTGCCAGCAGTTTAGGCCGAACAGGGGCGATTAATGAAAAACTGTTTTTT.

The chain links TRBV7-2 to TRBJ2-7; 8 nucleotides line up with TRBD1. CDR1 and CDR2 from the germline V gene are SGHTA and FQGNSA. The CDR3 runs to 14 residues. Losses at the gene ends were 2 bases for V and 3 bases for J; bases not matched to a gene: 3. In DNA, the CDR3 is TGTGCCAGCAGCTTACAGGGGGCAGGCTACGAGCAGTACTTC. Translation: CASSLQGAGYEQYF.

V gene TRBV12-3 or TRBV12-4 combines with J gene TRBJ1-1, with no clear D. Trimming cost V 7 bases and J 1 base, with 10 bases left between them. This CDR3 has 13 residues. The CDR3, as DNA: TGTGCCAGCACCTCCCGACAGAACACTGAAGCTTTCTTT. It specifies CASTSRQNTEAFF.